The 5 T cell receptor beta chains below all came from one sample that was sequenced in a study of molecular identifiers for immune sequencing clone quantification. MiXCR was run by TCRdb on the PCR reads, yielding one entry per CDR3 protein. The table includes 550,000 to 750,000 distinct CDR3 sequences, approximately 20% detected once. The sequencing sample was made of naive CD8+ T cells from blood, with Jurkat cell RNA spiked in. Indicated subset: FACS-sorted CD8+CD4-CCR7+CD45RA+ naive T cells. The origin of the receptors is a human donor in good health. Some libraries in this study had Jurkat cell RNA spiked in.

This clonotype was recorded at least ten times. J is TRBJ2-3 and V is TRBV30, with D possibly matching TRBD2 (5 bases). In germline, CDR1 is GTSNPN, CDR2 SVGIG (reference sequence). The CDR3 runs to 13 residues. With 0 bases removed from V and 3 bases from J, the gap between germline ends came to 7 bases. As DNA, the CDR3 is TGTGCCTGGAGTGTAACGGGAACAGATACGCAGTATTTT. It specifies CAWSVTGTDTQYF.

In its sample, this clonotype was seen a few times. CDR3 loop: CASSYLKRGGRTDTQYF. CDR3 nucleotides: TGTGCCAGCAGTTACCTCAAGCGGGGGGGACGCACAGATACGCAGTATTTT. The chain links TRBV6-2 or TRBV6-3 to TRBJ2-3; 10 bases fit TRBD2. The CDR3 runs to 17 residues. Per germline, CDR1 MNHEY and CDR2 SVGEGT. V lost 2 bases, J lost 1 base, and 6 bases stayed unmatched.

This clonotype was detected many times. This chain uses TRBV7-6 with TRBJ1-1; D gene uncertain. The ends were cut back, 6 bases at V and 2 bases at J, with 10 bases in the middle. Germline CDR1 SGHVS, CDR2 FNYEAQ. The CDR3 is 13 amino acids. The CDR3 sequence: CASSLRENTEAFF. Written as DNA, the CDR3 is TGTGCCAGCAGTCTGAGGGAAAACACTGAAGCTTTCTTT.

This clonotype was picked up many times. This chain uses TRBV4-2 with TRBJ2-7; 11 bases fit TRBD1. This CDR3 spans 17 amino acids. Germline V gene lookup returns CDR1 LGHNA and CDR2 YNFKEQ. V lost 1 base and J lost 0; bases outside the gene matches: 5. For the CDR3, the DNA is TGTGCCAGCAGCCAAGTTTCTGGGACAGGGGGCTCCTACGAGCAGTACTTC. It yields the protein CASSQVSGTGGSYEQYF.

As regards this clonotype: With a much larger clone just one base away, this may be a read error. The chain joins TRBV7-6 to TRBJ1-1, with D possibly matching TRBD1 (5 bases). CDR1 SGHVS and CDR2 FNYEAQ come from the germline V gene. This CDR3 has 15 residues. The CDR3 loop is CASSSGEGMNTEALF. In nucleotides, the CDR3 is TGTGCCAGCAGCTCGGGGGAGGGGATGAACACTGAAGCTCTCTTT.